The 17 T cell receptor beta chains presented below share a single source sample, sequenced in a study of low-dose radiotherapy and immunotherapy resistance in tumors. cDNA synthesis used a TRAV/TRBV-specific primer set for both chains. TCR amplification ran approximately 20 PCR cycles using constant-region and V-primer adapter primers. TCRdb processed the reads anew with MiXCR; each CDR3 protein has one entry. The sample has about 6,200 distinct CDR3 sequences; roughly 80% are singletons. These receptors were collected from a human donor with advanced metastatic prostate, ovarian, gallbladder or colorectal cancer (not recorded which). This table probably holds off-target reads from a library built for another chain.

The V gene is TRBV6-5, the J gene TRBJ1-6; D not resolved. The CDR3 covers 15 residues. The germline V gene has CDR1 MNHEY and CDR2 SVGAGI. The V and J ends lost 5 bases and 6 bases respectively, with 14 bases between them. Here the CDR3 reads CASSEVLQRNSPLHF. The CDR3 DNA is TGTGCCAGCAGTGAAGTCCTACAGCGTAATTCACCCCTCCACTTT.

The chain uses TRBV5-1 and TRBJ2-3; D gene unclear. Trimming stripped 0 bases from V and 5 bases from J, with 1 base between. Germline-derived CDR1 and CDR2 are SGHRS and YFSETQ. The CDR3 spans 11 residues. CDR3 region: CASSLVDTQYF. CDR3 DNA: TGCGCCAGCAGCTTGGTAGATACGCAGTATTTT.

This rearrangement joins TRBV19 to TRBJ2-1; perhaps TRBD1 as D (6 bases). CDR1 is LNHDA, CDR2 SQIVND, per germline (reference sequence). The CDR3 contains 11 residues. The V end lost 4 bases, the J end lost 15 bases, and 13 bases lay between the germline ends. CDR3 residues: CASSNHRVPFF. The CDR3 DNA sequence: TGTGCCAGTAGTAACCACAGGGTTCCGTTCTTC.

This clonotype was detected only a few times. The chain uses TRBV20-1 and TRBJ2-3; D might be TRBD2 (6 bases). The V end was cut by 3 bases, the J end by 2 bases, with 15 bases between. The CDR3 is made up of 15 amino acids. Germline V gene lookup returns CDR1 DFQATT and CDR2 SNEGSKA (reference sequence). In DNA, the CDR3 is TGCAGTGCTAGCCCGGTTGCGGGATACACAGATACGCAGTATTTT. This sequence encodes CSASPVAGYTDTQYF.

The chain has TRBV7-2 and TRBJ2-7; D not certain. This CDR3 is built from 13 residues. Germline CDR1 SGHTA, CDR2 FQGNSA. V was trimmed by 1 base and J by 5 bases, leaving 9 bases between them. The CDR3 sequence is CASSLEGFHEQYF. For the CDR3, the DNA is TGTGCCAGCAGCTTAGAAGGGTTCCACGAGCAGTACTTC.

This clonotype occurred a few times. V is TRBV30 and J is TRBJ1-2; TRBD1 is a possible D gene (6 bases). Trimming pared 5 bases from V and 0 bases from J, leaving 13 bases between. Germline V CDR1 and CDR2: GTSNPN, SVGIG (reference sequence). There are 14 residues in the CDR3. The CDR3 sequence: CAWARQAANYGYTF. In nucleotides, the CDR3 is TGTGCCTGGGCCCGACAGGCCGCTAACTATGGCTACACCTTC.

The CDR3 spells CASSRTSGRVHNEQFF. The CDR3 nucleotides read TGTGCCAGTAGTAGGACTAGCGGGAGGGTCCACAATGAGCAGTTCTTC. This rearrangement joins TRBV19 to TRBJ2-1; 15 nucleotides match TRBD2. The CDR3 loop spans 16 amino acids. Germline values: CDR1 LNHDA, CDR2 SQIVND (reference sequence). After removal of 4 bases from V and 5 bases from J, the junction contained 3 bases not matched to a gene.

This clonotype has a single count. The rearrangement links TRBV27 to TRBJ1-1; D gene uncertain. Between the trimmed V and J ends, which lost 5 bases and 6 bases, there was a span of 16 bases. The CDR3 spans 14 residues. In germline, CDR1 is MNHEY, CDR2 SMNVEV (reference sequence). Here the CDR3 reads CASSQGLRASEAFF. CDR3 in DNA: TGTGCCAGCAGTCAAGGACTGAGGGCATCTGAAGCTTTCTTT.

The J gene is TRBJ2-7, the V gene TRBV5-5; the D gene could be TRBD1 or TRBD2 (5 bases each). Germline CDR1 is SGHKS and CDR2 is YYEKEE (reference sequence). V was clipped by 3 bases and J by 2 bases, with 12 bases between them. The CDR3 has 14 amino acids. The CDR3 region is CASSSRDGPYEQYF. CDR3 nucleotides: TGTGCCAGCAGCTCCCGGGACGGCCCCTACGAGCAGTACTTC.

CDR3 amino acids: CASSELAGAVVGFF. CDR3 nucleotide sequence: TGTGCCAGCAGTGAACTAGCGGGGGCCGTGGTGGGTTTCTTC. V and J are TRBV2 and TRBJ2-1; 10 nucleotides align to TRBD2. J lost 16 bases, V lost 2 bases, and 11 bases had no gene match. The germline gives CDR1 SNHLY, CDR2 FYNNEI. The CDR3 runs 14 residues.

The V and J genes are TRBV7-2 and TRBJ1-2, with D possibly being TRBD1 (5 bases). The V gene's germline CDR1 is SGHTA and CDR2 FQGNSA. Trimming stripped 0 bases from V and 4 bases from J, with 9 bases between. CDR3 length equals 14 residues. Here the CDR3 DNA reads TGTGCCAGCAGCTTAGCGCGACAGCTCTATGGCTACACCTTC. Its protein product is CASSLARQLYGYTF.

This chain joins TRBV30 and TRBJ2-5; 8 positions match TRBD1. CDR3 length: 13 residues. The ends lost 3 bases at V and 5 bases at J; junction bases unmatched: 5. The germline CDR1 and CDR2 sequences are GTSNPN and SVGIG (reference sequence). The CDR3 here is CAWSSRGPETQYF. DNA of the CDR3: TGTGCCTGGAGCAGCAGGGGGCCGGAGACCCAGTACTTC.

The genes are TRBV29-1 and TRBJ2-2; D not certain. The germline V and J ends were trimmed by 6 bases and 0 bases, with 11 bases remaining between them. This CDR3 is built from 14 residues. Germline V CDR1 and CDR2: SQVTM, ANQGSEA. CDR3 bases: TGCAGCGTGGTTTACTTGCCGAACACCGGGGAGCTGTTTTTT. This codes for CSVVYLPNTGELFF.

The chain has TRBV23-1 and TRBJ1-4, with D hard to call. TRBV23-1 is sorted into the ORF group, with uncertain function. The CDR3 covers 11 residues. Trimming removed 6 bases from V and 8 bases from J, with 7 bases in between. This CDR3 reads CASRVQEKLFF. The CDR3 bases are TGCGCCAGCAGGGTACAGGAAAAACTGTTTTTT.

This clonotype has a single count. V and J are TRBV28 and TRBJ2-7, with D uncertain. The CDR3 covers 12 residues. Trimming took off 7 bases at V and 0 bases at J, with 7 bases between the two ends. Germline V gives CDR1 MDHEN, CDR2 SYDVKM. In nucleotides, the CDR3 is TGTGCCAGCACCATGAGCTCCTACGAGCAGTACTTC. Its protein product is CASTMSSYEQYF. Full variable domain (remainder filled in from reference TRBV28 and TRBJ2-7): DVKVTQSSRYLVKRTGEKVFLECVQDMDHENMFWYRQDPGLGLRLIYFSYDVKMKEKGDIPEGYSVSREKKERFSLILESASTNQTSMYLCASTMSSYEQYFGPGTRLTVT.

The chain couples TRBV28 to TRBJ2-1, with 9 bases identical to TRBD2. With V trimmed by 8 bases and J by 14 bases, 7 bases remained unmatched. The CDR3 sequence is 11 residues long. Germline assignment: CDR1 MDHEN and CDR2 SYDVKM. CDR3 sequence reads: CASSQREVEFF. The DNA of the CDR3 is TGTGCCAGCTCGCAGCGGGAGGTGGAGTTCTTC.

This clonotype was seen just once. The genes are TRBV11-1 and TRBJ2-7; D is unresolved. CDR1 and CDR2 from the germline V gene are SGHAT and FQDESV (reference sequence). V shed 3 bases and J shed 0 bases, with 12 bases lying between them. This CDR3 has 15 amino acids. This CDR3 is CASSFPPDRSYEQYF. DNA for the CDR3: TGTGCCAGCAGCTTTCCCCCGGACCGCTCCTACGAGCAGTACTTC. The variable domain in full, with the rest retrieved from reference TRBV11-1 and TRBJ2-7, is EAEVAQSPRYKITEKSQAVAFWCDPISGHATLYWYRQILGQGPELLVQFQDESVVDDSQLPKDRFSAERLKGVDSTLKIQPAELGDSAMYLCASSFPPDRSYEQYFGPGTRLTVT.